These 22 T cell receptor beta chains originate from one sample sequenced in a study of OX40 agonist ivuxolimab in advanced cancers. Using immunoSEQ multiplex PCR, the repertoire was profiled, and TCRdb retains in-frame clones only, with some absent. Of about 120,000 clones in the sample, roughly 95% were seen once. The source material was CD4+ or CD8+ T cells sorted from blood, sampled in a trial of the OX40 agonist ivuxolimab. These receptors were taken from an adult with an advanced solid tumor such as melanoma, head and neck, liver or kidney cancer.

The chain uses TRBV28 and TRBJ2-7; D call uncertain. The CDR3 runs 14 residues. The V end lost 2 bases, the J end lost 1 base, and 9 bases lay between the germline ends. Germline V CDR1 and CDR2: MDHEN, SYDVKM. The DNA of the CDR3 is TGTGCCAGCAGTTTAAGTTCCGGATCCTACGAGCAGTACTTC. This encodes CASSLSSGSYEQYF.

The CDR3 here is CASSQGWTEAFF. The CDR3 DNA sequence: TGTGCCAGCTCGCAGGGATGGACTGAAGCTTTCTTT. The chain couples TRBV6-1 to TRBJ1-1; tentatively, D is TRBD1 (5 bases). V lost 8 bases, J lost 5 bases, and 12 bases lay in between. The CDR3 runs to 12 residues. Per the germline V gene, CDR1 is MNHNS and CDR2 is SASEGT.

This chain joins TRBV4-2 and TRBJ2-1; D is perhaps TRBD1 (6 bases). V lost 5 bases and J 3 bases, leaving 14 bases between the germline ends. The CDR3 loop spans 15 amino acids. The V gene's germline CDR1 is LGHNA and CDR2 YNFKEQ. The CDR3 nucleotides read TGTGCCAGCAGCAACAGGGACGGTTTCTACAATGAGCAGTTCTTC. It encodes CASSNRDGFYNEQFF.

The J gene is TRBJ2-1, the V gene TRBV11-1; D gene unclear. Germline CDR1 reads SGHAT; CDR2 reads FQDESV (reference sequence). V lost 1 base and J 12 bases, leaving 13 bases between the germline ends. CDR3 length: 13 amino acids. CDR3 coding DNA: TGTGCCAGCAGCTTAGAAGGTAATATCAGGCAGTTCTTC. Residues: CASSLEGNIRQFF.

This CDR3 reads CASSRVGQGRDTQYF. CDR3 DNA sequence: TGTGCCAGCAGCCGAGTAGGACAGGGGCGTGATACGCAGTATTTT. The rearrangement uses TRBV14 and TRBJ2-3; TRBD1 matches 9 bases. This CDR3 has 15 amino acids. The germline CDR1 and CDR2 sequences are SGHDN and FVKESK. V lost 4 bases and J lost 6; bases outside the gene matches: 8.

The chain is built from TRBV6-5 and TRBJ2-7; perhaps TRBD1 as D (7 bases). The CDR3 covers 15 residues. The V end was cut by 8 bases, the J end by 3 bases, with 20 bases between. Germline assignment: CDR1 MNHEY and CDR2 SVGAGI. The chain's CDR3 is CASSNGGQHNYEQYF. CDR3 bases: TGTGCCAGCTCCAACGGGGGACAGCACAACTACGAGCAGTACTTC.

The CDR3 loop reads CATRPLGGRSDTQYF. Here the CDR3 DNA reads TGTGCCACTCGGCCCCTGGGGGGGCGATCAGATACGCAGTATTTT. The chain employs TRBV15 and TRBJ2-3, with a tentative D call TRBD2 (7 bases). With 9 bases removed from V and 4 bases from J, the gap between germline ends came to 20 bases. The germline V gene encodes CDR1 LNHNV and CDR2 YYDKDF (reference sequence). The CDR3 runs to 15 residues.

The V gene is TRBV4-2, the J gene TRBJ1-6, with 7 bases identical to TRBD1. Germline CDR1 reads LGHNA; CDR2 reads YNFKEQ. Germline trimming cut 6 bases from V and 7 bases from J; bases unmatched to any gene: 15. The CDR3 has 17 residues. The CDR3 is CASRFGARTGRNSPLHF. The CDR3 DNA sequence: TGTGCCAGCAGGTTCGGTGCCCGGACAGGTCGGAATTCACCCCTCCACTTT.

This chain joins TRBV18 and TRBJ2-5, with 8 nucleotides matching TRBD2. CDR3 size: 16 residues. Germline V gene sequence: CDR1 KGHSH, CDR2 LQKENI. With V trimmed by 2 bases and J by 6 bases, 11 bases remained unmatched. CDR3 bases: TGTGCCAGCTCACCAGGTGTAGCGGGACAAGGAAAGACCCAGTACTTC. The encoded protein is CASSPGVAGQGKTQYF.

The V and J genes are TRBV2 and TRBJ2-3; D call uncertain. The V end lost 3 bases, the J end lost 2 bases, and 6 bases lay between the germline ends. This CDR3 region has 13 residues. CDR1 and CDR2 from the germline V gene are SNHLY and FYNNEI. In DNA form, the CDR3 reads TGTGCCAGCAGTGACGGTAACACAGATACGCAGTATTTT. This translates into CASSDGNTDTQYF. The full variable domain, its missing parts supplied by reference TRBV2 and TRBJ2-3, is EPEVTQTPSHQVTQMGQEVILRCVPISNHLYFYWYRQILGQKVEFLVSFYNNEISEKSEIFDDQFSVERPDGSNFTLKIRSTKLEDSAMYFCASSDGNTDTQYFGPGTRLTVL.

The genes are TRBV4-1 and TRBJ2-7; TRBD1 agrees at 11 bases. Germline loops: CDR1 MGHRA, CDR2 YSYEKL. This CDR3 has 15 residues. V was pared by 3 bases and J by 7 bases, with 8 bases of the junction left unmatched. This chain's CDR3 is CASSQAGTGGKEQYF. DNA for the CDR3: TGCGCCAGCAGCCAGGCCGGGACAGGGGGTAAGGAGCAGTACTTC.

The chain carries TRBV11-3 and TRBJ2-1; TRBD2 matches at 13 bases. The CDR3 covers 15 residues. The V gene end was trimmed by 4 bases and the J gene end by 9 bases; junction bases not matched to a gene: 6. Looked up from germline, CDR1 is SGHNT and CDR2 is YENEEA. CDR3 protein: CASSSTSGGAVEQFF. The CDR3, as DNA: TGTGCCAGCAGCTCCACTAGCGGGGGGGCCGTTGAGCAGTTCTTC.

This chain links TRBV30 with TRBJ1-2, with D unresolved. This CDR3 comprises 13 residues. The V end lost 6 bases, the J end lost 4 bases, and 15 bases lay between the germline ends. Germline V gene sequence: CDR1 GTSNPN, CDR2 SVGIG (reference sequence). As DNA, the CDR3 is TGTGCCTGTCGCTCTCAGATGGGCTATGGCTACACCTTC. Amino acids: CACRSQMGYGYTF.

The chain employs TRBV4-1 and TRBJ2-1; the D is unclear. Germline CDR1 reads MGHRA; CDR2 reads YSYEKL. This CDR3 has 15 residues. The V gene lost 2 bases and the J gene lost 0 bases, with 8 bases spanning the gap. The CDR3 coding sequence is TGCGCCAGCAGCCAATCTACCTCCTCCTACAATGAGCAGTTCTTC. This gives the protein CASSQSTSSYNEQFF.

V usage is TRBV7-2 and J usage is TRBJ2-1, with D unclear. The CDR3 loop spans 13 amino acids. The ends were cut back, 5 bases at V and 6 bases at J, with 11 bases in the middle. Looked up from germline, CDR1 is SGHTA and CDR2 is FQGNSA. The CDR3 DNA sequence: TGTGCCAGCAGCGGAACTATGGCCAATGAGCAGTTCTTC. The encoded protein is CASSGTMANEQFF.

The rearrangement joins TRBV19 to TRBJ2-7; the match to TRBD2 covers 12 bases. The germline CDR1 and CDR2 sequences are LNHDA and SQIVND (reference sequence). V shed 5 bases and J 7 bases; nucleotides not matched to a gene: 9. This CDR3 contains 15 residues. CDR3 DNA: TGTGCCAGTAGTCTAAAGACTAGCGGGAGAAAGGAGCAGTACTTC. Amino acid sequence: CASSLKTSGRKEQYF.

This sequence joins TRBV9 and TRBJ1-2, with 7 bases identical to TRBD1. J was trimmed by 6 bases and V by 4 bases; bases with no gene match: 9. The germline gives CDR1 SGDLS, CDR2 YYNGEE. CDR3 length equals 14 residues. The CDR3 nucleotides are TGTGCCAGCAGCCTCCGCCGACAGGGTCATGGCTACACCTTC. As protein: CASSLRRQGHGYTF.

The V gene is TRBV2, the J gene TRBJ2-2; perhaps TRBD1 as D (5 bases). The germline V and J ends were trimmed by 5 bases and 2 bases, with 6 bases remaining between them. Germline V gene lookup returns CDR1 SNHLY and CDR2 FYNNEI. The CDR3 sequence is 13 residues long. CDR3 sequence reads: CASSRGNTGELFF. The CDR3 nucleotides are TGTGCCAGCAGTAGGGGTAACACCGGGGAGCTGTTTTTT.

J is TRBJ2-5 and V is TRBV7-7; TRBD2 aligns across 7 bases. The CDR3 extends over 14 amino acids. The germline CDR1 and CDR2 sequences are SSHAT and FNYEAQ (reference sequence). With V trimmed by 4 bases and J by 3 bases, 5 bases remained unmatched. CDR3 in amino acids: CASSSAGLKETQYF. CDR3 sequence (DNA): TGTGCCAGCAGCTCGGCGGGACTAAAAGAGACCCAGTACTTC.

CDR3 DNA: TGCGCCAGCAGCCGGACCGGGAACAATGAGCAGTTCTTC. This encodes CASSRTGNNEQFF. This rearrangement joins TRBV5-1 to TRBJ2-1; D possibly corresponds to TRBD2 (5 bases). Trimming pared 4 bases from V and 5 bases from J, leaving 10 bases between. Germline V gives CDR1 SGHRS, CDR2 YFSETQ. This CDR3 has 13 amino acids. Full variable domain (outside the CDR3, taken from reference TRBV5-1 and TRBJ2-1): KAGVTQTPRYLIKTRGQQVTLSCSPISGHRSVSWYQQTPGQGLQFLFEYFSETQRNKGNFPGRFSGRQFSNSRSEMNVSTLELGDSALYLCASSRTGNNEQFFGPGTRLTVL.

The chain recombines TRBV6-5 with TRBJ2-7; TRBD2 matches 8 bases. The germline gives CDR1 MNHEY, CDR2 SVGAGI. There are 14 residues in the CDR3. The CDR3 DNA is TGTGTTCCGGGACTAGACAGGAATAGATGCGAGCAGTACTTC. Its protein is CVPGLDRNRCEQYF.

V usage is TRBV29-1 and J usage is TRBJ2-5; unclear D gene. Per germline, CDR1 SQVTM and CDR2 ANQGSEA. V shed 5 bases and J shed 4 bases, with 14 bases lying between them. The CDR3 contains 13 residues. The CDR3 region is CSVLPRTRETQYF. CDR3 DNA: TGCAGCGTTTTACCCAGAACTCGAGAGACCCAGTACTTC.